These 30 T cell receptor beta chains were all obtained from the same sample, sequenced in a study of cytomegalovirus exposure and HLA in healthy donors. PCR involved 60 Vbeta and 13 Jbeta primers. Libraries were prepared by immunoSEQ multiplex PCR; TCRdb keeps only in-frame clonotypes and omits some of them. The data show 250,000 to 300,000 clones, with about 93% seen just once and 1.5% to 2% held by the top ten. Input material: PBMCs. Source of these receptors: a girl aged 2-10 years in good health and CMV-seronegative.

This chain links TRBV5-5 with TRBJ2-1, with 11 bases lining up with TRBD2. This CDR3 contains 16 residues. V gave up 0 bases and J gave up 6 bases; unmatched junction bases: 5. The germline V gene has CDR1 SGHKS and CDR2 YYEKEE (reference sequence). The DNA for the CDR3 is TGTGCCAGCAGCTTGGCACTAGCGGGAGTGGTCAATGAGCAGTTCTTC. It yields the protein CASSLALAGVVNEQFF.

This clone was observed once. This chain uses TRBV27 with TRBJ2-7, with no clear D. The germline V gene encodes CDR1 MNHEY and CDR2 SMNVEV (reference sequence). Deletions cut 4 bases from V and 3 bases from J, with 10 bases between. The CDR3 has 13 amino acids. The CDR3 sequence is CASSSSFYYEQYF. Here the CDR3 DNA reads TGTGCCAGCAGTTCGAGCTTTTACTACGAGCAGTACTTC.

V and J are TRBV11-2 and TRBJ1-1; unclear D gene. Trimming removed 2 bases at V and 0 bases at J, with 10 bases between. CDR1 SGHAT and CDR2 FQNNGV come from the germline V gene. The CDR3 is made up of 15 amino acids. CDR3 in DNA: TGTGCCAGCAGCTTAATACAGACCGTGAACACTGAAGCTTTCTTT. Its protein is CASSLIQTVNTEAFF.

The V gene is TRBV6-5, the J gene TRBJ1-2; 7 nucleotides agree with TRBD1. CDR3 length equals 15 residues. V lost 0 bases and J lost 6; bases outside the gene matches: 7. Looked up from germline, CDR1 is MNHEY and CDR2 is SVGAGI. In DNA form, the CDR3 reads TGTGCCAGCAGTTACTCTACAGGGGATAGAGATGGCTACACCTTC. It codes for CASSYSTGDRDGYTF.

This chain joins TRBV12-5 and TRBJ1-1; unclear D gene. The CDR3 loop spans 14 amino acids. The germline gives CDR1 LGHNT, CDR2 FRNRAP. Trimming stripped 1 base from V and 9 bases from J, with 15 bases between. CDR3 coding DNA: TGTGCTAGTGGTTTGGGCGGGGTTTGGGAGCAAGCTTTCTTT. It yields the protein CASGLGGVWEQAFF.

Here the CDR3 reads CASSDRRETDTQYF. The CDR3 coding sequence is TGTGCCAGCAGTGACAGGCGAGAGACAGATACGCAGTATTTT. The rearrangement joins TRBV2 to TRBJ2-3; no clear D. CDR1 SNHLY and CDR2 FYNNEI come from the germline V gene. V lost 3 bases to trimming and J lost 3 bases, with 10 bases between them. The CDR3 spans 14 residues. The variable domain in full, with the rest retrieved from reference TRBV2 and TRBJ2-3, is EPEVTQTPSHQVTQMGQEVILRCVPISNHLYFYWYRQILGQKVEFLVSFYNNEISEKSEIFDDQFSVERPDGSNFTLKIRSTKLEDSAMYFCASSDRRETDTQYFGPGTRLTVL.

V usage is TRBV6-5 and J usage is TRBJ2-3; D uncertain. CDR3 length: 15 residues. Trimming shortened V by 4 bases and J by 2 bases, and 13 bases separated the two germline ends. Germline CDR1 reads MNHEY; CDR2 reads SVGAGI. CDR3 nucleotide sequence: TGTGCCAGCAGTTTCCTCTCGACTGTCACAGATACGCAGTATTTT. Its protein product is CASSFLSTVTDTQYF.

This chain uses TRBV5-1 with TRBJ1-4, with D uncertain. Trimming cost V 1 base and J 3 bases, with 22 bases left between them. CDR3 size: 19 residues. From germline, CDR1 is SGHRS and CDR2 YFSETQ. In DNA, the CDR3 is TGCGCCAGCAGCTTGAGCCAGGTGAACCGTCCGATAGCTAATGAAAAACTGTTTTTT. Translating gives CASSLSQVNRPIANEKLFF.

The J gene is TRBJ1-2, the V gene TRBV6-1, with 8 nucleotides matching TRBD1. V trimming: 1 base; J trimming: 4 bases; junction bases outside the gene matches: 5. The CDR3 spans 15 residues. CDR1 and CDR2 from the germline V gene are MNHNS and SASEGT. As DNA, the CDR3 is TGTGCCAGCAGTGAAGACGACAGGGGCATCTATGGCTACACCTTC. Encoded protein: CASSEDDRGIYGYTF.

This chain joins TRBV2 and TRBJ2-7; 10 bases line up with TRBD2. Looked up from germline, CDR1 is SNHLY and CDR2 is FYNNEI. V lost 2 bases and J lost 4; bases outside the gene matches: 5. This CDR3 contains 15 residues. The CDR3, as DNA: TGTGCCAGCAGTGAACGGTCTAGCGGGAGATACGAGCAGTACTTC. The encoded protein is CASSERSSGRYEQYF.

The chain combines TRBV10-3 with TRBJ1-4; 11 bases map to TRBD1. Per the germline V gene, CDR1 is ENHRY and CDR2 is SYGVKD. This CDR3 contains 17 residues. V gave up 4 bases and J gave up 2 bases; unmatched junction bases: 6. CDR3 bases: TGTGCCATCAGTGCTTCCGGACAGGGGGCGACTAATGAAAAACTGTTTTTT. It yields the protein CAISASGQGATNEKLFF.

The chain combines TRBV25-1 with TRBJ2-5; a possible D gene is TRBD2 (5 bases). The J call may be in error: the DNA end matches TRBJ2-7 better. The germline V gene encodes CDR1 MGHDK and CDR2 SYGVNS. CDR3 size: 14 residues. DNA of the CDR3: TGTGCCAGCAGTGAAACAGCGGACGGCCACGAGCAGTACTTC. Its translation: CASSETADGHEQYF.

The chain has TRBV29-1 and TRBJ2-4; a possible D gene is TRBD1 (5 bases). CDR3 size: 14 residues. The germline CDR1 and CDR2 sequences are SQVTM and ANQGSEA. Trimming cost V 5 bases and J 0 bases, with 11 bases left between them. The CDR3 region has the DNA TGCAGCGTTCCCGACAGCGTAGCCAAAAACATTCAGTACTTC. This translates into CSVPDSVAKNIQYF.

The CDR3 coding sequence is TGTGCCAGTACCTCCGGGTTCGTTAATGAAAAACTGTTTTTT. Translating gives CASTSGFVNEKLFF. The chain combines TRBV19 with TRBJ1-4; unclear D gene. Per germline, CDR1 LNHDA and CDR2 SQIVND (reference sequence). V was shortened by 7 bases and J by 4 bases, with 13 bases between the two germline ends. The CDR3 is made up of 14 amino acids.

The V and J genes are TRBV27 and TRBJ1-1; D is possibly TRBD1 (6 bases). Per germline, CDR1 MNHEY and CDR2 SMNVEV (reference sequence). The V gene lost 0 bases and the J gene lost 5 bases, with 16 bases spanning the gap. This CDR3 spans 16 amino acids. CDR3 sequence reads: CASSLSDGGVRTEAFF. The DNA of the CDR3 is TGTGCCAGCAGTTTATCGGATGGGGGCGTAAGAACTGAAGCTTTCTTT.

For this clone: One end of the junction does not line up with germline, which may come from a read error. J is TRBJ1-2 and V is TRBV7-9; D is unresolved. CDR1 and CDR2 from the germline V gene are SEHNR and FQNEAQ (reference sequence). The CDR3 spans 14 residues. The CDR3 sequence is CSSSLATGSGGYTF. CDR3 bases: TGTTCCAGCAGCTTAGCGACTGGTTCGGGGGGCTACACCTTC.

The rearrangement links TRBV29-1 to TRBJ1-1, with 8 bases matching TRBD1. V shed 6 bases, J shed 0 bases, and the junction held 9 bases outside the gene matches. CDR1 is SQVTM, CDR2 ANQGSEA, per germline. CDR3 length: 15 amino acids. Here the CDR3 reads CSVSGQGTLNTEAFF. The CDR3 nucleotides are TGCAGCGTCTCCGGACAGGGAACTCTGAACACTGAAGCTTTCTTT.

This clone was recorded only once. This chain connects TRBV6-6 to TRBJ1-2; TRBD1 matches 7 bases. Unmatched junction bases numbered 7, after V lost 5 bases and J lost 7 bases. Per germline, CDR1 MNHNY and CDR2 SVGAGI (reference sequence). The CDR3 has 13 residues. CDR3: CASSPRAGGGYTF. The CDR3 DNA is TGTGCCAGCAGTCCACGGGCAGGGGGTGGCTACACCTTC.

This chain connects TRBV20-1 to TRBJ2-7; D unclear. V was trimmed by 2 bases and J by 1 base, leaving 3 bases between them. The CDR3 loop spans 11 amino acids. From germline, CDR1 is DFQATT and CDR2 SNEGSKA (reference sequence). In nucleotides, the CDR3 is TGCAGTGCTAGACTATCCTACGAGCAGTACTTC. Encoded protein: CSARLSYEQYF.

This clone has just one count. The chain uses TRBV5-6 and TRBJ2-5, with 13 bases lining up with TRBD2. Germline values: CDR1 SGHDT, CDR2 YYEEEE. The CDR3 loop spans 15 amino acids. V shed 2 bases, J shed 5 bases, and the junction held 3 bases outside the gene matches. CDR3 amino acids: CASSFRTSGSETQYF. The CDR3 DNA follows: TGTGCCAGCAGCTTCCGGACTAGCGGGAGTGAGACCCAGTACTTC.

The chain carries TRBV6-1 and TRBJ2-1, with TRBD2 identical over 8 bases. CDR1 MNHNS and CDR2 SASEGT come from the germline V gene. CDR3 length: 15 amino acids. Trimming took 7 bases from V and 7 from J; bases not matched to a gene: 12. CDR3: CASTPSRTSMNEQFF. Written as DNA, the CDR3 is TGTGCCAGCACCCCTTCCCGGACTAGCATGAATGAGCAGTTCTTC.

The chain links TRBV19 to TRBJ1-1, with D possibly matching TRBD1 (6 bases). Trimming left V 9 bases short and J 1 base short, with 18 bases between. Germline V gene lookup returns CDR1 LNHDA and CDR2 SQIVND (reference sequence). This CDR3 spans 15 amino acids. The chain's CDR3 is CASTTTGKANTEAFF. DNA of the CDR3: TGTGCCAGCACTACAACAGGGAAGGCGAACACTGAAGCTTTCTTT.

The chain links TRBV6-6 to TRBJ2-7, with 12 bases aligning to TRBD2. The ends lost 2 bases at V and 7 bases at J; junction bases unmatched: 3. Germline V gene lookup returns CDR1 MNHNY and CDR2 SVGAGI (reference sequence). CDR3 length equals 14 residues. The CDR3 protein is CASSYGTSGFEQYF. CDR3 nucleotide sequence: TGTGCCAGCAGTTACGGGACTAGCGGGTTTGAGCAGTACTTC.

CDR3 amino acids: CATSKGAVGYTF. The CDR3 bases are TGTGCCACCAGCAAGGGAGCGGTGGGCTACACCTTC. The chain couples TRBV15 to TRBJ1-2; D gene uncertain. Trimming stripped 4 bases from V and 8 bases from J, with 11 bases between. Germline CDR1 and CDR2: LNHNV and YYDKDF (reference sequence). This CDR3 region has 12 residues. The entire variable domain, with the rest obtained from reference TRBV15 and TRBJ1-2, is as follows: DAMVIQNPRYQVTQFGKPVTLSCSQTLNHNVMYWYQQKSSQAPKLLFHYYDKDFNNEADTPDNFQSRRPNTSFCFLDIRSPGLGDTAMYLCATSKGAVGYTFGSGTRLTVV.

This clone was recorded only once. This chain uses TRBV7-2 with TRBJ2-2, with D maybe TRBD1 (7 bases). Between the trimmed V and J ends, which lost 5 bases and 5 bases, there was a span of 24 bases. The germline V gene has CDR1 SGHTA and CDR2 FQGNSA. The CDR3 sequence is 18 residues long. The DNA for the CDR3 is TGTGCCAGCAGCGACCCTGTAGGGGGAGGCAGGGGGACCGGGGAGCTGTTTTTT. It encodes CASSDPVGGGRGTGELFF.

The rearrangement uses TRBV7-9 and TRBJ1-5, with 8 positions matching TRBD1. V lost 4 bases and J lost 3; bases outside the gene matches: 2. Germline V gene sequence: CDR1 SEHNR, CDR2 FQNEAQ (reference sequence). The CDR3 totals 14 residues. The CDR3 loop reads CASSWGQDNQPQHF. The CDR3 nucleotides are TGTGCCAGCAGCTGGGGACAGGACAATCAGCCCCAGCATTTT.

The rearrangement uses TRBV4-1 and TRBJ1-6, with 7 positions matching TRBD1. This CDR3 contains 15 residues. The germline CDR1 and CDR2 sequences are MGHRA and YSYEKL. The trim removed 4 bases at V and 6 bases at J, leaving 6 bases unmatched. The CDR3: CASSPWTGSNSPLHF. As DNA, the CDR3 is TGCGCCAGCAGCCCCTGGACAGGCTCTAATTCACCCCTCCACTTT.

The J gene is TRBJ2-1, the V gene TRBV6-1; TRBD2 agrees at 7 bases. The CDR3 spans 14 residues. CDR1 MNHNS and CDR2 SASEGT come from the germline V gene. V was clipped by 6 bases and J by 6 bases; unmatched bases: 8. CDR3 loop: CASRVAGPPNEQFF. DNA of the CDR3: TGTGCCAGCAGGGTAGCGGGCCCTCCCAATGAGCAGTTCTTC.

The chain combines TRBV6-6 with TRBJ2-3; no clear D. CDR3 length: 15 amino acids. Trimming cost V 5 bases and J 6 bases, with 18 bases left between them. CDR1 is MNHNY and CDR2 is SVGAGI in the germline V gene (reference sequence). CDR3: CASSTLASGSDTQYF. The CDR3 DNA follows: TGTGCCAGCAGTACTTTAGCCTCCGGCTCCGATACGCAGTATTTT.

Only one count was recorded for this clone. Other DNA sequences in the sample encode the same CDR3. This chain connects TRBV6-6 to TRBJ2-7, with 9 bases fitting TRBD2. Germline V CDR1 and CDR2: MNHNY, SVGAGI (reference sequence). CDR3 length: 15 amino acids. The trim removed 6 bases at V and 0 bases at J, leaving 6 bases unmatched. CDR3 coding DNA: TGTGCCAGCAGCTCGACTAGCGGATTCTCCTACGAGCAGTACTTC. Residues: CASSSTSGFSYEQYF.